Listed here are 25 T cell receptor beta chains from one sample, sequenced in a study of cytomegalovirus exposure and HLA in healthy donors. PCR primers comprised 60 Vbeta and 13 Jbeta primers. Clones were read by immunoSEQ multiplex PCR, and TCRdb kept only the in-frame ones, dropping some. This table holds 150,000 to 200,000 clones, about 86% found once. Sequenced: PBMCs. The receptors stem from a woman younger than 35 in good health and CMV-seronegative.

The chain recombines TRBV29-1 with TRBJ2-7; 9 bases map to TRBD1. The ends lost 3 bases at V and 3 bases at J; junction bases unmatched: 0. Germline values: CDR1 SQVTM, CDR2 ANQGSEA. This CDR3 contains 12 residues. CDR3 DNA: TGCAGCGTTGAGGGACAGGGCTACGAGCAGTACTTC. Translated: CSVEGQGYEQYF.

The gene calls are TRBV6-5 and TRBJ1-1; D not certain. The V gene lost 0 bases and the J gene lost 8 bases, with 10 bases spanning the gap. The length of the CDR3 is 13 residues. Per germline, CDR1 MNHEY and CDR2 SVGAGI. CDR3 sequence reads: CASSYSSGGEAFF. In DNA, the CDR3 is TGTGCCAGCAGTTACTCGTCGGGCGGGGAAGCTTTCTTT.

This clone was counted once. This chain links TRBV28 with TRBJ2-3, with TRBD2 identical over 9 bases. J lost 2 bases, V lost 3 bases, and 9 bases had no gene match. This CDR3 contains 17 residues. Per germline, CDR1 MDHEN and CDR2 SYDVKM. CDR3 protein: CASSFNLAGSATDTQYF. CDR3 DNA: TGTGCCAGCAGTTTCAACCTAGCGGGATCGGCCACAGATACGCAGTATTTT.

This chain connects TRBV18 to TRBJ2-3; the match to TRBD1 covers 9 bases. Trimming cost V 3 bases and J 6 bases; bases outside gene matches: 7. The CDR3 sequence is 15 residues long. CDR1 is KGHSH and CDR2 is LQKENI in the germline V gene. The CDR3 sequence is CASSPGTGFLDTQYF. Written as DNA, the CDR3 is TGTGCCAGCTCACCGGGGACAGGGTTCTTGGATACGCAGTATTTT.

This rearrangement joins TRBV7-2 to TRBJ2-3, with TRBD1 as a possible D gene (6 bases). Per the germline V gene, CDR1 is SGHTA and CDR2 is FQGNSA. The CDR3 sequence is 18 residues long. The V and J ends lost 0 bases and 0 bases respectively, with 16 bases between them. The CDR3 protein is CASSLASGGGPSTDTQYF. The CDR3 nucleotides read TGTGCCAGCAGCTTAGCGAGCGGTGGGGGCCCTAGCACAGATACGCAGTATTTT.

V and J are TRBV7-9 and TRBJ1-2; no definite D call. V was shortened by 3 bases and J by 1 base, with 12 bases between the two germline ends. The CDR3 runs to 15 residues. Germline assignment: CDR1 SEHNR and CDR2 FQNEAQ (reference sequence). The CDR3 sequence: CASSLGSTLNYGYTF. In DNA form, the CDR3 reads TGTGCCAGCAGCTTGGGCAGCACTCTTAACTATGGCTACACCTTC.

The CDR3 bases are TGTGCCAGCAGTTACTCGATGGGACAGGAGTTCTACGAGCAGTACTTC. As protein: CASSYSMGQEFYEQYF. The chain joins TRBV6-5 to TRBJ2-7; 8 nucleotides match TRBD1. CDR3 length: 16 amino acids. Looked up from germline, CDR1 is MNHEY and CDR2 is SVGAGI. After removal of 0 bases from V and 3 bases from J, the junction contained 7 bases not matched to a gene.

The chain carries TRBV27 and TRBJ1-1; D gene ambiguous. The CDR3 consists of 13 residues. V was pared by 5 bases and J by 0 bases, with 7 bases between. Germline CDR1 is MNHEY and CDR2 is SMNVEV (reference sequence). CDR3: CASSISVNTEAFF. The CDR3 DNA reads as TGTGCCAGCAGTATCAGTGTGAACACTGAAGCTTTCTTT.

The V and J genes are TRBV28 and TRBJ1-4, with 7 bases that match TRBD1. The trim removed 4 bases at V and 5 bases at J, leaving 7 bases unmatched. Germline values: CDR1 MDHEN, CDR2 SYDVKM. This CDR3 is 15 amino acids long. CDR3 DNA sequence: TGTGCCAGCAGTTACCCCCAGGACAGGAATGAAAAACTGTTTTTT. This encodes CASSYPQDRNEKLFF.

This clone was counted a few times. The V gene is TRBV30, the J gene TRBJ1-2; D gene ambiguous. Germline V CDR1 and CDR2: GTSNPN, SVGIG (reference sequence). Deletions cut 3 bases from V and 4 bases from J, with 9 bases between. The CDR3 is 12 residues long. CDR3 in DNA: TGTGCCTGGAGGGCAACGTTCTATGGCTACACCTTC. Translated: CAWRATFYGYTF.

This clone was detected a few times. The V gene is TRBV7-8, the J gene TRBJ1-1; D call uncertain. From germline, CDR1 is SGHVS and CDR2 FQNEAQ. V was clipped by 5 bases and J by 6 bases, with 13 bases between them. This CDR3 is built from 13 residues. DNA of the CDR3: TGTGCCAGCAGCCGTCAAATCGAGCCTGAAGCTTTCTTT. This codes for CASSRQIEPEAFF.

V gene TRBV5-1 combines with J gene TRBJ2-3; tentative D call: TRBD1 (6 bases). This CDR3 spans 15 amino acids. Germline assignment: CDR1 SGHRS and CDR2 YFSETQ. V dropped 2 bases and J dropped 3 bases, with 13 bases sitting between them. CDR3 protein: CASSFQGSATDTQYF. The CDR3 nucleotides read TGCGCCAGCAGCTTCCAGGGGAGCGCAACAGATACGCAGTATTTT. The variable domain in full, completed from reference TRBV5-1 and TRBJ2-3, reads KAGVTQTPRYLIKTRGQQVTLSCSPISGHRSVSWYQQTPGQGLQFLFEYFSETQRNKGNFPGRFSGRQFSNSRSEMNVSTLELGDSALYLCASSFQGSATDTQYFGPGTRLTVL.

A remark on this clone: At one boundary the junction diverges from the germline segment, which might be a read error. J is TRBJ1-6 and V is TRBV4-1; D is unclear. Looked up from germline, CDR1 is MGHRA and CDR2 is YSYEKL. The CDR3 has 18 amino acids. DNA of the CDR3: TGCGCCAGCGGCCAAGACGCCCCGGGAAACTCCTATAATTCACCCCTCCACTTT. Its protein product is CASGQDAPGNSYNSPLHF.

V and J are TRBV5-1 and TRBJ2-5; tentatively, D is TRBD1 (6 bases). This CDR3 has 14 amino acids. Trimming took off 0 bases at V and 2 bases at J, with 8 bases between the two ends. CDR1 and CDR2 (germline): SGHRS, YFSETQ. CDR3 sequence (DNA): TGCGCCAGCAGCTTGGCCACAGGGCAAGAGACCCAGTACTTC. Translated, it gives CASSLATGQETQYF. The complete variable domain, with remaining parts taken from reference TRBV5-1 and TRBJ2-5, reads KAGVTQTPRYLIKTRGQQVTLSCSPISGHRSVSWYQQTPGQGLQFLFEYFSETQRNKGNFPGRFSGRQFSNSRSEMNVSTLELGDSALYLCASSLATGQETQYFGPGTRLLVL.

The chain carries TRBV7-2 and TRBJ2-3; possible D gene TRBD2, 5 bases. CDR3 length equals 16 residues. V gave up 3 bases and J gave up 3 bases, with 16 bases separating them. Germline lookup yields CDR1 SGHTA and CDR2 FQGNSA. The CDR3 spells CASSFPTRVRTDTQYF. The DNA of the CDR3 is TGTGCCAGCAGCTTCCCCACTAGGGTTAGAACAGATACGCAGTATTTT.

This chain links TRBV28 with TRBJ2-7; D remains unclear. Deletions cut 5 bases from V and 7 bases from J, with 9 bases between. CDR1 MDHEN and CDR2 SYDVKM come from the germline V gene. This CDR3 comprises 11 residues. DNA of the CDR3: TGTGCCAGCAGTGTCAGGTGGGAGCAGTACTTC. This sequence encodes CASSVRWEQYF.

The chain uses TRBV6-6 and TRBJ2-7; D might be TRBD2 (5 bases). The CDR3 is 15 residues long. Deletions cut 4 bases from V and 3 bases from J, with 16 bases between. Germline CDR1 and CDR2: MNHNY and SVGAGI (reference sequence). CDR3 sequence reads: CASSLGKGELYEQYF. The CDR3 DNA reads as TGTGCCAGCAGTTTGGGGAAGGGAGAACTCTACGAGCAGTACTTC.

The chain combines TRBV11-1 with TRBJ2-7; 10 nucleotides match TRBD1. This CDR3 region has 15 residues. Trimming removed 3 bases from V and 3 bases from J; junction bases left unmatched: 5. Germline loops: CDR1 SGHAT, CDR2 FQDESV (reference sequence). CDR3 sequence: CASSFGQGDIYEQYF. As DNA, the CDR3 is TGTGCCAGCAGCTTTGGACAGGGGGACATCTACGAGCAGTACTTC.

The CDR3 loop is CASSIGRREGEQYF. CDR3 nucleotides: TGTGCCAGTAGTATAGGGCGGAGAGAAGGCGAGCAGTACTTC. The V call is TRBV19, the J call TRBJ2-7; D is unresolved. With 1 base removed from V and 6 bases from J, the gap between germline ends came to 13 bases. The CDR3 contains 14 residues. Germline V gives CDR1 LNHDA, CDR2 SQIVND (reference sequence).

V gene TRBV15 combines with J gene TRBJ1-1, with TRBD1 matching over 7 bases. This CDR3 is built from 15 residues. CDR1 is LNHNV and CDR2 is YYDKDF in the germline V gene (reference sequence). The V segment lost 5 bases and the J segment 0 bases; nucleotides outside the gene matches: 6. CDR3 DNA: TGTGCCACCAGCCACGGGACAGTCATGAACACTGAAGCTTTCTTT. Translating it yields CATSHGTVMNTEAFF.

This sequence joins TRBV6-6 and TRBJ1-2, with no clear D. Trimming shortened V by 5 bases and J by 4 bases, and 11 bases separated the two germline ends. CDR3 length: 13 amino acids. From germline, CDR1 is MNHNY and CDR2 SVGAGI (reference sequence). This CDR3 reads CASSAALPYGYTF. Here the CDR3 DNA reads TGTGCCAGCAGTGCGGCGTTACCCTATGGCTACACCTTC.

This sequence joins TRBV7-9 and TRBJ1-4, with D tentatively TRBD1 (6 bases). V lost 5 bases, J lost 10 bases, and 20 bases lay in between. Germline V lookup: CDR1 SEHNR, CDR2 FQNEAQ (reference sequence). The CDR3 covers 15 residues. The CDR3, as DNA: TGTGCCAGCAGCCCAACCGGGACACCCGAAGGAAAACTGTTTTTT. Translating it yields CASSPTGTPEGKLFF.

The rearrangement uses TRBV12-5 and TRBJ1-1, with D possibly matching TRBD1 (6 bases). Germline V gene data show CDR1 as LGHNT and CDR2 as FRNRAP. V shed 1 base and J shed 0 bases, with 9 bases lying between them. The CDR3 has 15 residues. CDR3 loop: CASGLGGGVNTEAFF. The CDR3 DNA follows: TGTGCTAGTGGTTTGGGAGGGGGGGTGAACACTGAAGCTTTCTTT. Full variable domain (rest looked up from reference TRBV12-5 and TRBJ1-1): DARVTQTPRHKVTEMGQEVTMRCQPILGHNTVFWYRQTMMQGLELLAYFRNRAPLDDSGMPKDRFSAEMPDATLATLKIQPSEPRDSAVYFCASGLGGGVNTEAFFGQGTRLTVV.

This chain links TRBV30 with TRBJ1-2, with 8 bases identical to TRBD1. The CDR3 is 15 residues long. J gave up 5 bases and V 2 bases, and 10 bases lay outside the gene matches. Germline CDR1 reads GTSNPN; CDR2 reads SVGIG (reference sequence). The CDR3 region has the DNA TGTGCCTGGAGTCCTGGGACAGGTCGGGGTTATGGCTACACCTTC. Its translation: CAWSPGTGRGYGYTF.

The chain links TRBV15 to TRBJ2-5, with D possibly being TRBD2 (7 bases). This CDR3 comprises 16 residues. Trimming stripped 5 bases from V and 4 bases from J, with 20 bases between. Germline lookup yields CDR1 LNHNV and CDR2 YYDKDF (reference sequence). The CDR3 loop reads CATSLGGQGPGETQYF. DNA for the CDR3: TGTGCCACCAGCCTCGGGGGGCAGGGGCCTGGAGAGACCCAGTACTTC.